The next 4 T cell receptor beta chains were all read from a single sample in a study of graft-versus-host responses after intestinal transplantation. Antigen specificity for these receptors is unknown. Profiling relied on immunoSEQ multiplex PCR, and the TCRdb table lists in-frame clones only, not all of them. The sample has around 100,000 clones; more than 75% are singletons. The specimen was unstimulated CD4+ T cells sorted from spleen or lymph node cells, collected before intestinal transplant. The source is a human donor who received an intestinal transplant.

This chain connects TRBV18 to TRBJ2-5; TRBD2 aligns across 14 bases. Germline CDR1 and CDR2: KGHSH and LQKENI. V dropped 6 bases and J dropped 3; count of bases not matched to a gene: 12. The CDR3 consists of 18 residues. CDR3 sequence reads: CASSPGLAGVYGEETQYF. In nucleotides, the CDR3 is TGTGCCAGCTCCCCGGGACTAGCGGGAGTTTACGGGGAAGAGACCCAGTACTTC.

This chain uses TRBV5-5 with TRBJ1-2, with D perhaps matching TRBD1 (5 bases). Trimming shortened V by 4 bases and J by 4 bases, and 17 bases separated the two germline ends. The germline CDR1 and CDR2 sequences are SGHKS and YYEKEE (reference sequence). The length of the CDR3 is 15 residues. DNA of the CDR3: TGTGCCAGCAGCCTAAACGCGGGGGGAAGCTATGGCTACACCTTC. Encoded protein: CASSLNAGGSYGYTF.

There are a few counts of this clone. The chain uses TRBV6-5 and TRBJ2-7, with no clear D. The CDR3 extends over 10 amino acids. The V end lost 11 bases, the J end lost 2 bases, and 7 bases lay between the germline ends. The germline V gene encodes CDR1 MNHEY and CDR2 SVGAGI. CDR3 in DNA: TGTGCCCTTGGGACCTACGAGCAGTACTTC. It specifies CALGTYEQYF.

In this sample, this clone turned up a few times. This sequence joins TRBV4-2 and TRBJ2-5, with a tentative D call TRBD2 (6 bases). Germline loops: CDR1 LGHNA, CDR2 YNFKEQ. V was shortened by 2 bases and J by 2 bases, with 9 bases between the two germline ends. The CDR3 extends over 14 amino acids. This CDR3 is CASSQQTRQETQYF. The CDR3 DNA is TGTGCCAGCAGCCAACAGACTAGACAAGAGACCCAGTACTTC.